The next 3 T cell receptor beta chains were all read from a single sample in a study of T cell responses to AZD1222 COVID-19 vaccine. The repertoire was sequenced with immunoSEQ multiplex PCR; TCRdb's copy has only in-frame clones and lacks some. The sample shows about 110,000 clones, 90% of them seen only once. Sequencing used peripheral blood, obtained 28 days after the second AZD1222 dose. The receptors shown here come from an adult who received the AZD1222 COVID-19 vaccine.

The chain couples TRBV6-5 to TRBJ1-1, with D perhaps TRBD1 (5 bases). Trimming took 2 bases from V and 7 from J, leaving 11 bases between them. Germline V gene data show CDR1 as MNHEY and CDR2 as SVGAGI. The CDR3 has 13 amino acids. The CDR3 loop reads CASSYKGRGEAFF. CDR3 nucleotide sequence: TGTGCCAGCAGTTACAAGGGGAGAGGTGAAGCTTTCTTT.

The chain uses TRBV7-8 and TRBJ2-5; 10 bases line up with TRBD2. CDR3 size: 13 residues. J gave up 4 bases and V 8 bases, and 4 bases lay outside the gene matches. Germline V gene sequence: CDR1 SGHVS, CDR2 FQNEAQ. CDR3 sequence reads: CASSRLAGETQYF. CDR3 nucleotides: TGTGCCAGCTCCAGACTAGCGGGAGAGACCCAGTACTTC.

This clone was observed once. The chain recombines TRBV3-1 (or the pseudogene TRBV3-2) with TRBJ2-1; D remains unclear. V was clipped by 4 bases and J by 0 bases, with 16 bases between them. Germline CDR1 and CDR2: LGHDT and YNNKEL (reference sequence). There are 17 residues in the CDR3. The CDR3 DNA follows: TGTGCCAGCAGCCCCCTACCCTATATAAGCTCCTACAATGAGCAGTTCTTC. It translates to CASSPLPYISSYNEQFF.